These 7 T cell receptor beta chains originate from one sample sequenced in a study of response to subunit inactivated influenza vaccine (dated by TCRdb to between 2017 and 2018). Libraries were constructed by RT-PCR. For sequencing, an Illumina HiSeq 2500 was employed. TCRdb itself trimmed the public reads at Q25 with fastp, ran MiXCR and retained productive beta chains. CDR3 protein sequences are deduplicated, and each keeps its most common genes and DNA. For this sample there are roughly 630,000 distinct CDR3 sequences; around 15% appear just once. The top ten clonotypes cover 7.5% to 9% of the sample. Here the sequenced sample was PBMCs from blood, taken approximately 15 days before vaccination. The source is a man aged 45 to 65 who received an inactivated influenza vaccine. Donor details come from another sample of the same person, matched by shared clones.

This clonotype was seen more than once but under ten times. The chain has TRBV12-3 or TRBV12-4 and TRBJ2-3, with D perhaps matching TRBD1 (7 bases). V shed 2 bases and J shed 1 base, with 13 bases lying between them. The CDR3 is 16 amino acids. CDR3 sequence (DNA): TGTGCCAGCAGTTTATGGAGGGGGCGCCGCACAGATACGCAGTATTTT. Encoded protein: CASSLWRGRRTDTQYF.

This clonotype was seen a handful of times. The chain carries TRBV5-1 and TRBJ1-5; tentatively, D is TRBD1 (6 bases). Trimming removed 4 bases at V and 3 bases at J, with 11 bases between. The germline CDR1 and CDR2 sequences are SGHRS and YFSETQ. This CDR3 contains 14 residues. For the CDR3, the DNA is TGCGCCAGCAGCGCGGGGGACAACAATCAGCCCCAGCATTTT. Amino acids: CASSAGDNNQPQHF.

This clonotype was seen a handful of times. V is TRBV25-1 and J is TRBJ1-2; D not resolved. Germline loops: CDR1 MGHDK, CDR2 SYGVNS. There are 14 residues in the CDR3. V was cut by 8 bases and J by 7 bases, with 20 bases left in between. CDR3 nucleotide sequence: TGTGCCAGCCGAGATGCTGGAGTAGGAGGTGGCTACACCTTC. This sequence encodes CASRDAGVGGGYTF.

This clonotype has only a few counts. The V call is TRBV9, the J call TRBJ2-5; possible D gene TRBD2, 5 bases. The CDR3 spans 16 residues. V was trimmed by 0 bases and J by 0 bases, leaving 12 bases between them. The germline gives CDR1 SGDLS, CDR2 YYNGEE. The CDR3 here is CASSVGGRADQETQYF. In nucleotides, the CDR3 is TGTGCCAGCAGCGTAGGAGGTAGAGCGGACCAAGAGACCCAGTACTTC.

This clonotype was observed a few times. This chain connects TRBV7-6 to TRBJ2-7; TRBD1 is a possible D gene (5 bases). The germline V gene encodes CDR1 SGHVS and CDR2 FNYEAQ. This CDR3 comprises 13 residues. Between the trimmed V and J ends, which lost 1 base and 8 bases, there was a span of 12 bases. CDR3 sequence: CASSLDTRAKQYF. Written as DNA, the CDR3 is TGTGCCAGCAGCTTAGATACCAGGGCGAAGCAGTACTTC.

This clonotype has ten or more counts. The chain joins TRBV6-1 to TRBJ2-3; 11 positions match TRBD2. V trimming: 6 bases; J trimming: 1 base; junction bases outside the gene matches: 0. Per the germline V gene, CDR1 is MNHNS and CDR2 is SASEGT. CDR3 size: 14 residues. The CDR3 DNA follows: TGTGCCAGCAGGGGACTAGCGGGCACAGATACGCAGTATTTT. The encoded protein is CASRGLAGTDTQYF.

This clonotype has more than one count but fewer than ten. The chain links TRBV12-3 or TRBV12-4 to TRBJ2-4; D gene unclear. The CDR3 covers 14 residues. Trimming cost V 1 base and J 6 bases, with 10 bases left between them. The CDR3, as DNA: TGTGCCAGCAGTTTAGAGGGTATCGTAAACATTCAGTACTTC. Its translation: CASSLEGIVNIQYF.